This T cell receptor beta chain comes out of a study of blood T cell repertoires in COVID-19. Participant age was about 18 to 95 years, and participants resided in about two dozen US areas. The CDR3 is made up of 14 amino acids. Germline V gives CDR1 SGDLS, CDR2 YYNGEE. The ends were cut back, 1 base at V and 5 bases at J, with 12 bases in the middle. Profiled with immunoSEQ multiplex PCR; TCRdb holds only in-frame clones, not every one. The sample lists fewer than 400,000 clones, roughly 86% seen once, with about 8.9% in the top ten. Specimen: PBMCs or T cells enriched from blood (not recorded which). This receptor was obtained from a woman under 30 who had recovered from COVID-19. This chain connects TRBV9 to TRBJ1-1; no clear D gene. The CDR3 nucleotides are TGTGCCAGCAGCGTAACCAGTCAATCTACTGAAGCTTTCTTT. This encodes CASSVTSQSTEAFF. Full variable domain (rest looked up from reference TRBV9 and TRBJ1-1): DSGVTQTPKHLITATGQRVTLRCSPRSGDLSVYWYQQSLDQGLQFLIQYYNGEERAKGNILERFSAQQFPDLHSELNLSSLELGDSALYFCASSVTSQSTEAFFGQGTRLTVV.